This is a list of T cell receptor beta chains from one sample in a study of blood T cell repertoires in COVID-19. Assay: immunoSEQ multiplex PCR; the TCRdb copy retains only in-frame clones and omits some. The sample includes approximately 380,000 clones, 85% of them seen just once. Sequencing was performed on peripheral blood. All receptors derive from a woman younger than 35 with acute or convalescent COVID-19. The CDR3 runs from the conserved cysteine through the conserved F or W. D genes are given only for firm matches. Not all rows give a size; the values are once, few, many and, for expanded clones, a class.

V gene,clone size,D gene,J gene,CDR3 protein,CDR3 DNA
TRBV9,.,TRBD1,TRBJ1-5,CASSVGGGEGNQPQHF,TGTGCCAGCAGCGTAGGAGGGGGCGAGGGCAATCAGCCCCAGCATTTT
TRBV7-2,.,.,TRBJ1-6,CASSLMSTVNSPLHF,TGTGCCAGCAGCTTAATGTCGACAGTTAATTCACCCCTCCACTTT
TRBV3-1/TRBV3-2,once,TRBD1,TRBJ1-6,CASSQVSGQGVNSPLHF,TGTGCCAGCAGCCAAGTCTCGGGACAGGGAGTTAATTCACCCCTCCACTTT
TRBV5-8,.,TRBD1,TRBJ1-1,CASSFDPTGGDTEAFF,TGTGCCAGCAGCTTTGATCCCACAGGGGGGGATACTGAAGCTTTCTTT
TRBV6-2/TRBV6-3,few,TRBD1,TRBJ1-2,CASSYRRQQGSGYTF,TGTGCCAGCAGTTATCGGCGCCAACAGGGGTCTGGCTACACCTTC
TRBV4-2,many,.,TRBJ1-2,CASSHPSGGGSTGGYTF,TGTGCCAGCAGCCACCCCTCCGGGGGGGGCTCCACTGGTGGCTACACCTTC
TRBV7-2,.,.,TRBJ2-1,CASSLDSGFSYNEQFF,TGTGCCAGCAGCTTAGATTCAGGGTTCTCCTACAATGAGCAGTTCTTC
TRBV19,once,.,TRBJ2-3,CASRTVDTDTQYF,TGTGCCAGTAGGACTGTTGACACAGATACGCAGTATTTT
TRBV5-1,.,.,TRBJ2-6,CASSLLDGANVLTF,TGCGCCAGCAGCTTGTTAGATGGGGCCAACGTCCTGACTTTC
TRBV4-1,few,.,TRBJ2-1,CASSQDEGALYNEQFF,TGCGCCAGCAGCCAAGATGAAGGGGCGTTGTACAATGAGCAGTTCTTC
TRBV6-5,.,.,TRBJ1-1,CASIKGMETNTEAFF,TGTGCCAGCATCAAAGGAATGGAGACTAACACTGAAGCTTTCTTT
TRBV18,.,.,TRBJ2-5,CASSPGTTAQTRTQYF,TGTGCCAGCTCACCTGGCACCACAGCCCAAACGAGGACCCAGTACTTC
TRBV6-5,few,.,TRBJ2-5,CASSLSGETQYF,TGTGCCAGCAGTTTATCGGGGGAGACCCAGTACTTC
TRBV19,.,.,TRBJ2-1,CASSIGREQFF,TGTGCCAGTAGTATAGGGCGGGAGCAGTTCTTC
TRBV24-1,.,.,TRBJ2-3,CATSDWTAGGDTQYF,TGTGCCACCAGTGATTGGACTGCGGGTGGCGATACGCAGTATTTT
TRBV7-2,few,TRBD1,TRBJ1-1,CASNSWDRQNTEAFF,TGTGCCAGCAACTCTTGGGACAGACAGAACACTGAAGCTTTCTTT
TRBV11-2,.,.,TRBJ1-2,CASSLDFVWGGKGNGYTF,TGTGCCAGCAGCTTAGACTTCGTATGGGGGGGTAAAGGTAACGGCTACACCTTC
TRBV4-1,.,TRBD2,TRBJ2-7,CASSQHLGLAGPLYEQYF,TGCGCCAGCAGCCAACATCTTGGACTAGCGGGCCCCCTCTACGAGCAGTACTTC
TRBV28,once,.,TRBJ1-4,CASSGGSTNEKLFF,TGTGCCAGCAGTGGGGGCTCCACTAATGAAAAACTGTTTTTT
TRBV6-5,.,.,TRBJ2-7,CASSLLLAGQQYF,TGTGCCAGCAGTCTACTCTTAGCTGGCCAGCAGTACTTC
TRBV5-1,.,.,TRBJ2-3,CASSLVTGSTDTQYF,TGCGCCAGCAGCTTGGTGACAGGAAGCACAGATACGCAGTATTTT
TRBV19,.,TRBD1,TRBJ1-2,CASSAETPGGPRGYTF,TGTGCCAGTAGTGCCGAGACACCAGGGGGCCCCAGGGGCTACACCTTC
TRBV28,few,TRBD2,TRBJ2-1,CASSLEGGRPVDEQFF,TGTGCCAGCAGTTTGGAGGGCGGGAGGCCGGTCGATGAGCAGTTCTTC
TRBV7-2,.,.,TRBJ2-1,CASSPLGGEQFF,TGTGCCAGCAGCCCGCTCGGCGGTGAGCAGTTCTTC
TRBV2,.,TRBD1,TRBJ1-4,CASIFRQGGYNEKLFF,TGTGCCAGCATCTTCCGACAGGGGGGCTATAATGAAAAACTGTTTTTT
TRBV27,.,TRBD2,TRBJ2-5,CASSLGGKTQYF,TGTGCCAGCAGTTTGGGGGGGAAGACCCAGTACTTC
TRBV10-1,.,.,TRBJ2-1,CASSGTKYNEQFF,TGCGCCAGCAGTGGGACTAAATACAATGAGCAGTTCTTC
TRBV19,.,.,TRBJ2-7,CASSFYRDTYEQYF,TGTGCCAGTAGTTTTTACAGGGATACCTACGAGCAGTACTTC
TRBV25-1,.,TRBD1,TRBJ2-3,CASSEHVQGVTDTQYF,TGTGCCAGCAGTGAACATGTGCAGGGGGTGACGGATACGCAGTATTTT
TRBV9,.,TRBD2,TRBJ2-5,CASSVSGSGETQYF,TGTGCCAGCAGCGTTAGCGGGAGTGGGGAGACCCAGTACTTC
TRBV2,.,.,TRBJ1-5,CASSEEGQSSNQPQHF,TGTGCCAGCAGTGAAGAGGGACAAAGTAGCAATCAGCCCCAGCATTTT
TRBV6-1,.,.,TRBJ1-2,CASSEAPGNYGYTF,TGTGCCAGCAGTGAAGCTCCGGGAAACTATGGCTACACCTTC
TRBV29-1,.,.,TRBJ1-1,CSVVGGTAEAFF,TGCAGCGTTGTCGGCGGAACGGCTGAAGCTTTCTTT
TRBV28,.,TRBD1,TRBJ1-1,CASRTGQGLISGAEAFF,TGTGCCAGCAGAACGGGACAGGGTCTAATTTCTGGCGCTGAAGCTTTCTTT
TRBV3-1/TRBV3-2,.,.,TRBJ2-3,CASSLAGPGDTQYF,TGTGCCAGCAGCCTTGCGGGGCCAGGAGATACGCAGTATTTT
TRBV10-1,.,.,TRBJ2-5,CASSTGTSQETQYF,TGCGCCAGCAGCACCGGGACATCGCAAGAGACCCAGTACTTC
TRBV27,.,TRBD1,TRBJ2-7,CASSYSGGGYEQYF,TGTGCCAGCAGTTATTCAGGGGGCGGGTACGAGCAGTACTTC
TRBV25-1,.,.,TRBJ2-6,CASRDTYRENWANVLTF,TGTGCCAGCAGAGACACATACAGGGAAAACTGGGCCAACGTCCTGACTTTC
TRBV29-1,.,TRBD1,TRBJ1-2,CSVGQGDGYTF,TGCAGCGTTGGACAGGGTGATGGCTACACCTTC
TRBV19,.,TRBD2,TRBJ2-1,CASSTSGTYNEQFF,TGTGCCAGTTCGACTAGCGGTACGTACAATGAGCAGTTCTTC
TRBV10-3,once,TRBD1,TRBJ1-1,CAISDSDRANTEAFF,TGTGCCATCAGTGACTCGGACAGGGCAAACACTGAAGCTTTCTTT
TRBV3-1/TRBV3-2,.,TRBD1,TRBJ1-1,CASSLVRGQTEAFF,TGTGCCAGCAGCCTGGTGAGGGGGCAGACTGAAGCTTTCTTT
TRBV30,.,.,TRBJ2-5,CAWSEDRGQETQYF,TGTGCCTGGAGTGAGGATAGGGGACAAGAGACCCAGTACTTC